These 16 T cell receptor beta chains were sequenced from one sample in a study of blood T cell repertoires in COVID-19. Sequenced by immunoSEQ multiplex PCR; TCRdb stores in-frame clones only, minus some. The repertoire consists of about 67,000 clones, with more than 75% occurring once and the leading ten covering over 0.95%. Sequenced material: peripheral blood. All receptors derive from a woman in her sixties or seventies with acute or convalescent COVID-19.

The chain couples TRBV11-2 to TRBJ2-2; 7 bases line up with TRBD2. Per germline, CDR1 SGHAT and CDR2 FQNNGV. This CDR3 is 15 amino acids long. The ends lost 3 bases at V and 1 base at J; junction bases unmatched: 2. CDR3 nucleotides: TGTGCCAGCAGCTTGGGACTATTGAACACCGGGGAGCTGTTTTTT. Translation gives CASSLGLLNTGELFF.

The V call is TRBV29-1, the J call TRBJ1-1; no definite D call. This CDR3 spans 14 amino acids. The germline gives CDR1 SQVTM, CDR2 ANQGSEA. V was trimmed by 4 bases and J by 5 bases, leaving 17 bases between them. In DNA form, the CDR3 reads TGCAGCGTTGGCCCGGTTCTATCAGGTACTGAAGCTTTCTTT. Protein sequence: CSVGPVLSGTEAFF.

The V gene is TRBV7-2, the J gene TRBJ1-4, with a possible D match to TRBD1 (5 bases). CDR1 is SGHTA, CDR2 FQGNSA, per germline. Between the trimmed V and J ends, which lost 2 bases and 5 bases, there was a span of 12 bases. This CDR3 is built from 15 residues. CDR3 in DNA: TGTGCCAGCAGCTTAAGCCGGGGGACGAATGAAAAACTGTTTTTT. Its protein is CASSLSRGTNEKLFF.

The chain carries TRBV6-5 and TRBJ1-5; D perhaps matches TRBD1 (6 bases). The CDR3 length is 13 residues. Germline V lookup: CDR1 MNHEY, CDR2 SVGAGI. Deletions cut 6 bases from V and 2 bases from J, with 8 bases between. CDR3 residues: CASSNRGNQPQHF. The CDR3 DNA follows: TGTGCCAGCAGCAACAGGGGCAATCAGCCCCAGCATTTT.

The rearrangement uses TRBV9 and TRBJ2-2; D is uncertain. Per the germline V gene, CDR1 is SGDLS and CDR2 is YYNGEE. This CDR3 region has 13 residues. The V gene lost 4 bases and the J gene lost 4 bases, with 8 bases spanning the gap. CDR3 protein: CASSSIVTGELFF. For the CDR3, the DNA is TGTGCCAGCAGCTCGATAGTCACCGGGGAGCTGTTTTTT.

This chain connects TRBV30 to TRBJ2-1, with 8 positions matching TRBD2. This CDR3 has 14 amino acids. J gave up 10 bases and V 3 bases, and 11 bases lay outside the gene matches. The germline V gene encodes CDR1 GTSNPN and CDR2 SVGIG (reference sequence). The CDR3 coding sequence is TGTGCCTGGAGGGGGACCGGGACTAGGATAGAGCAGTTCTTC. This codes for CAWRGTGTRIEQFF.

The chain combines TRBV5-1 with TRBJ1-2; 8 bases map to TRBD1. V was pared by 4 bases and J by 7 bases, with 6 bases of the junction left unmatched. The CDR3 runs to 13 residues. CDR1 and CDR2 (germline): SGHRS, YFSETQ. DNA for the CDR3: TGCGCCAGCAGCCATGGACAGGGAGCTGGCTACACCTTC. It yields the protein CASSHGQGAGYTF.

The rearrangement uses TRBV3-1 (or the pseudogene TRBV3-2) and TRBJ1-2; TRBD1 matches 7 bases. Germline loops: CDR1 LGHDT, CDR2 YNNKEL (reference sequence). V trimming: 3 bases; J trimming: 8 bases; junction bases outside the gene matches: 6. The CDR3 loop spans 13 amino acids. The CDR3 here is CASSHITGVGYTF. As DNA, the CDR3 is TGTGCCAGCAGCCACATTACAGGGGTCGGCTACACCTTC.

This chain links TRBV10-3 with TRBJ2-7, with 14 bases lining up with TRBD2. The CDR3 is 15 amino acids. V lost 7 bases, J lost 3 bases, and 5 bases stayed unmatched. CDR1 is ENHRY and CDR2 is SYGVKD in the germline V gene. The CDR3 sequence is CAITIGTSGGYEQYV. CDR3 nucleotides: TGTGCCATCACTATCGGGACTAGCGGGGGCTACGAGCAGTACGTC.

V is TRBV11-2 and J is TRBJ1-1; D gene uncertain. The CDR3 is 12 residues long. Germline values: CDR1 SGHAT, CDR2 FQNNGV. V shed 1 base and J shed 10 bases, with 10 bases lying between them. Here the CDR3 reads CASSLVGLTAFF. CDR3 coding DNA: TGTGCCAGCAGCTTAGTGGGCCTCACAGCTTTCTTT.

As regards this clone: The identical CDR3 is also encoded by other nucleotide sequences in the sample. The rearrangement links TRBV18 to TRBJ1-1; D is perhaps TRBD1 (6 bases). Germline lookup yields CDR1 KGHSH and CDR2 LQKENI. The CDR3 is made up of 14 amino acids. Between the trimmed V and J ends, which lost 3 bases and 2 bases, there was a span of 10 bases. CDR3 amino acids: CASSPKQGNTEAFF. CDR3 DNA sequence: TGTGCCAGCTCACCGAAACAGGGTAACACTGAAGCTTTCTTT.

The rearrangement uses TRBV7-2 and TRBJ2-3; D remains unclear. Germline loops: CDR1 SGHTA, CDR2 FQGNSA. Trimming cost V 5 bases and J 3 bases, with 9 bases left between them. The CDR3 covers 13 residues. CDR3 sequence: CASSPQVTDTQYF. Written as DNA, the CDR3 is TGTGCCAGCAGCCCGCAGGTAACAGATACGCAGTATTTT. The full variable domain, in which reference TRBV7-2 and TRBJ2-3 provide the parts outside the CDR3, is GAGVSQSPSNKVTEKGKDVELRCDPISGHTALYWYRQSLGQGLEFLIYFQGNSAPDKSGLPSDRFSAERTGGSVSTLTIQRTQQEDSAVYLCASSPQVTDTQYFGPGTRLTVL.

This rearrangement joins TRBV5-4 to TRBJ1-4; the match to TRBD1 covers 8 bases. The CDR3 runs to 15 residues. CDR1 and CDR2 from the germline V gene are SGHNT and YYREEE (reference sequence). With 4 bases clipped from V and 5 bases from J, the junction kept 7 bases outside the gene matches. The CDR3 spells CASSRGTGLNEKLFF. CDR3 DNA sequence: TGTGCCAGCAGCCGGGGGACAGGACTCAATGAAAAACTGTTTTTT.

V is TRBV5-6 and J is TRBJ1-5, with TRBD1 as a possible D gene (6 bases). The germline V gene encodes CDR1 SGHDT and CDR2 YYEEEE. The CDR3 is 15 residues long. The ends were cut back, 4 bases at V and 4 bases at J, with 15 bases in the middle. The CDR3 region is CASSPGGGQNQPQHF. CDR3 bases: TGTGCCAGCAGCCCCGGTGGGGGCCAAAATCAGCCCCAGCATTTT.

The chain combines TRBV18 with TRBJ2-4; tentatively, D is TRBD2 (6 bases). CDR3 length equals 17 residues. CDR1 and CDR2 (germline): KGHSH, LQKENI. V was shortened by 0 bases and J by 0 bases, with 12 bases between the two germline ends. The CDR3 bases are TGTGCCAGCTCACCACCGCCGATAGCGGTAGCCAAAAACATTCAGTACTTC. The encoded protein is CASSPPPIAVAKNIQYF.

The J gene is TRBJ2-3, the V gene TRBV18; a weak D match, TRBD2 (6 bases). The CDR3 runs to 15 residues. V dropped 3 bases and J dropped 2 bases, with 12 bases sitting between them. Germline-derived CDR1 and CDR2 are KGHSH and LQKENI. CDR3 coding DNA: TGTGCCAGCTCACCGCGACGCGGGGTCACAGATACGCAGTATTTT. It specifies CASSPRRGVTDTQYF. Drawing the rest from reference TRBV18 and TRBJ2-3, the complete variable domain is NAGVMQNPRHLVRRRGQEARLRCSPMKGHSHVYWYRQLPEEGLKFMVYLQKENIIDESGMPKERFSAEFPKEGPSILRIQQVVRGDSAAYFCASSPRRGVTDTQYFGPGTRLTVL.